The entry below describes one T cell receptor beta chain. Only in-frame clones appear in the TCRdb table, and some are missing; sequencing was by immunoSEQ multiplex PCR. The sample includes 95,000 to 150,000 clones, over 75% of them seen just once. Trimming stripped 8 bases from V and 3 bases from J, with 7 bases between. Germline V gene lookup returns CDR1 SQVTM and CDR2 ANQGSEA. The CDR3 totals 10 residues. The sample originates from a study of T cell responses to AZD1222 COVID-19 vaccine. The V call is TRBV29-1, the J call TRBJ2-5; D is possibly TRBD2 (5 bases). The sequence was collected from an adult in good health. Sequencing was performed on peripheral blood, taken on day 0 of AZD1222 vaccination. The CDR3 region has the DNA TGCAGCTCCGGGGAAGAGACCCAGTACTTC. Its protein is CSSGEETQYF.